The 10 T cell receptor beta chains in this list originate from one sample, sequenced in a study of T cell responses to AZD1222 COVID-19 vaccine. Only in-frame clones appear in the TCRdb table, and some are missing; sequencing was by immunoSEQ multiplex PCR. The sample includes approximately 92,000 clones, 91% of them seen just once. The sequenced sample was peripheral blood, obtained on day 0 of AZD1222 vaccination. Receptors originate from an adult in good health.

The chain uses TRBV27 and TRBJ1-1, with D tentatively TRBD1 (6 bases). V gave up 1 base and J gave up 5 bases, with 14 bases separating them. Germline V CDR1 and CDR2: MNHEY, SMNVEV (reference sequence). CDR3 size: 15 residues. The CDR3 region is CASSLFWGLRTEAFF. The CDR3 DNA reads TGTGCCAGCAGTTTATTTTGGGGGCTACGGACTGAAGCTTTCTTT.

In this sample, this clone turned up once. The CDR3 bases are TGTGCCAGCAGGCAGTACCACGAAGCTTTCTTT. Amino acids: CASRQYHEAFF. The chain is built from TRBV12-3 or TRBV12-4 and TRBJ1-1; D gene uncertain. Trimming took 6 bases from V and 8 from J, leaving 10 bases between them. This CDR3 has 11 amino acids.

The V call is TRBV10-1, the J call TRBJ1-2; 7 bases map to TRBD1. The CDR3 length is 13 residues. The V and J ends lost 5 bases and 5 bases, in that order; junction bases with no gene match: 5. Germline V gene data show CDR1 as WNHNN and CDR2 as SYGVQD (reference sequence). The chain's CDR3 is CASSRDSRYGYTF. In DNA, the CDR3 is TGCGCCAGCAGTCGGGACAGTCGTTATGGCTACACCTTC.

This rearrangement joins TRBV6-5 to TRBJ1-3; D call uncertain. Germline V gene lookup returns CDR1 MNHEY and CDR2 SVGAGI. The CDR3 is 15 residues long. Trimming stripped 4 bases from V and 0 bases from J, with 10 bases between. For the CDR3, the DNA is TGTGCCAGCAGTTTGGCCAGCCTCTCTGGAAACACCATATATTTT. It specifies CASSLASLSGNTIYF.

The chain carries TRBV5-1 and TRBJ1-2, with 9 bases that match TRBD1. CDR1 and CDR2 from the germline V gene are SGHRS and YFSETQ. With V trimmed by 0 bases and J by 8 bases, 2 bases remained unmatched. The CDR3 covers 13 residues. The CDR3 sequence is CASSLDRGQGYTF. The CDR3 bases are TGCGCCAGCAGCTTGGACAGGGGGCAAGGCTACACCTTC.

This clone was detected only a few times. It is unclear where the CDR3 begins or ends on the DNA, so no DNA is shown, and the CDR3 is as TCRdb lists it. The genes are TRBV6-5 and TRBJ1-1; the table names TRBD1, a call not compared with the DNA. CDR1 is MNHEY, CDR2 SVGAGI, per germline. With termini counted, the CDR3 has 11 amino acids. CDR3 in amino acids: CASSFGSGAFF.

V gene TRBV28 combines with J gene TRBJ2-1, with D tentatively TRBD2 (5 bases). V lost 6 bases and J 10 bases, leaving 19 bases between the germline ends. The CDR3 spans 14 residues. CDR1 MDHEN and CDR2 SYDVKM come from the germline V gene. CDR3 in amino acids: CASRAPQRYDEQFF. The DNA of the CDR3 is TGTGCCAGCAGGGCCCCTCAGCGGTACGACGAGCAGTTCTTC. Looking up the rest from reference TRBV28 and TRBJ2-1 gives the full variable domain: DVKVTQSSRYLVKRTGEKVFLECVQDMDHENMFWYRQDPGLGLRLIYFSYDVKMKEKGDIPEGYSVSREKKERFSLILESASTNQTSMYLCASRAPQRYDEQFFGPGTRLTVL.

The rearrangement links TRBV11-3 to TRBJ1-5; TRBD1 is a possible D gene (5 bases). V was clipped by 11 bases and J by 7 bases, with 18 bases between them. Germline V CDR1 and CDR2: SGHNT, YENEEA. This CDR3 comprises 13 residues. CDR3 in DNA: TGTGCCCGACCCGGGGGGAGTCCACAGCCCCAGCATTTT. This encodes CARPGGSPQPQHF.

CDR3 amino acids: CASRRRASNTDTQYF. In DNA, the CDR3 is TGTGCCAGCCGACGCAGGGCCTCCAACACAGATACGCAGTATTTT. The rearrangement uses TRBV6-4 and TRBJ2-3; D might be TRBD1 (5 bases). This CDR3 is 15 amino acids long. The germline CDR1 and CDR2 sequences are MRHNA and SNTAGT. Trimming took off 8 bases at V and 2 bases at J, with 17 bases between the two ends.

This chain connects TRBV12-3 or TRBV12-4 to TRBJ1-4; the D is unclear. The CDR3 is 11 amino acids. Trimming left V 5 bases short and J 11 bases short, with 9 bases between. The DNA for the CDR3 is TGTGCCAGCAGTACGACCGATAAACTGTTTTTT. Protein sequence: CASSTTDKLFF.